This T cell receptor (beta chain) derives from a study of T cell responses to AZD1222 COVID-19 vaccine. Study-wide results and limits: Most donors were white British, females outnumbered males, and clonal diversity was possibly underestimated. Spike-wide coverage was observed for vaccine-associated CD4 TCRs, with dominant responses at 160-218 and 743-854. Baseline seropositivity characterized only six AZD1222 recipients.

Using immunoSEQ multiplex PCR, the repertoire was profiled, and TCRdb retains in-frame clones only, with some absent. The sample includes 150,000 to 200,000 clones, approximately 91% of them seen just once. The CDR3 covers 14 residues. Looked up from germline, CDR1 is SNHLY and CDR2 is FYNNEI. Trimming stripped 1 base from V and 5 bases from J, with 11 bases between. For this clone: Its matching antigen is unknown.

This receptor was identified in an adult in good health. This sample comprised peripheral blood, obtained on day 0 of AZD1222 vaccination. The chain is built from TRBV2 and TRBJ1-2; no definite D call. The CDR3 sequence: CASSEVVSPYGYTF. The CDR3 DNA reads TGTGCCAGCAGTGAAGTCGTCAGTCCTTATGGCTACACCTTC.